This T cell receptor (beta chain) was retrieved from a study of cytomegalovirus exposure and HLA in healthy donors. Concerning this clone itself: No antigen is known for it.

Study-wide findings and caveats: Per a later analysis, HLA-associated TCR beta chains showed more clonal expansion than other, equally common TCR beta chains.

Germline CDR1 LGHNA, CDR2 YNFKEQ. This CDR3 comprises 20 residues. Unmatched junction bases numbered 13, after V lost 0 bases and J lost 0 bases. Researchers ran the PCR with 60 Vbeta and 13 Jbeta primers. The protocol was immunoSEQ multiplex PCR, while the TCRdb copy is restricted to in-frame clones and leaves out a portion. The sample consists of 160,000 or so clones, almost 80% of them appearing once. Sequenced sample: PBMCs. The chain couples TRBV4-2 to TRBJ2-1; 8 bases map to TRBD2. The sequence was obtained from a woman in her 50s in good health and CMV-seronegative. The CDR3 DNA is TGTGCCAGCAGCCAAGATTTGGTCGGGGGGGCGGTGAGCTCCTACAATGAGCAGTTCTTC. Translating gives CASSQDLVGGAVSSYNEQFF.